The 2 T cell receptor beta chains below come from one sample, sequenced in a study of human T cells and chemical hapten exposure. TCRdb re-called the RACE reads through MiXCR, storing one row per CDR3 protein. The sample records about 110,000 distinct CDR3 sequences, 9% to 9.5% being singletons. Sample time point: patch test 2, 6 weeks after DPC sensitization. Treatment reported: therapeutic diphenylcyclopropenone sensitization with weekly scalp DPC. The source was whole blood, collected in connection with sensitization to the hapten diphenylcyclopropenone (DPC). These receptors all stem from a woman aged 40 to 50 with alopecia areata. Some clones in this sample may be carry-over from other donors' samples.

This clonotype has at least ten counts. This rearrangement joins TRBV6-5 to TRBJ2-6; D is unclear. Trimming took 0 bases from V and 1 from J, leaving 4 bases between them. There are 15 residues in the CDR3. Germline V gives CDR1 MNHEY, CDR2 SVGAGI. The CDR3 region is CASSYSISGANVLTF. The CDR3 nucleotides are TGTGCCAGCAGTTACTCGATATCTGGGGCCAACGTCCTGACTTTC.

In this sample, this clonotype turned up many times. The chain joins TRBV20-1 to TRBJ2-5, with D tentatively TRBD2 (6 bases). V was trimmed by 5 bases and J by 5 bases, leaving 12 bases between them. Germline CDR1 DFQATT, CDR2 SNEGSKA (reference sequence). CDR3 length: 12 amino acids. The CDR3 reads CSALGGSETQYF. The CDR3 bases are TGCAGTGCTCTGGGGGGTTCGGAGACCCAGTACTTC.